In this sample, the clone carrying this T cell receptor (beta chain) turned up once. Its antigen remains unidentified. The entry originates in a study of CD8+ T cells in alopecia areata. Regarding treatment: oral pan-JAK inhibitor, 5-10 mg twice daily. Sorted out of PBMCs were CD4+ T cells and CD8+ T cells. Study-level results: As there was one nonresponder, how baseline CD8+ expansion relates to response remains uncertain. Persistence of many expanded lesional clones was seen in scalp and blood during tofacitinib.

RNA, once extracted, was reverse transcribed into cDNA for use as the sequencing template. Profiling relied on immunoSEQ multiplex PCR, and the TCRdb table lists in-frame clones only, not all of them. The table has 90,000 to 120,000 clones, 84% seen once. The sequence was obtained from a human donor with alopecia areata. The input for sequencing was CD8+ T cells sorted from blood, taken at week 24, from a patient treated with tofacitinib.

CDR3 nucleotides: TGTGCCAGCAGCTTAGAGGGACGCTCTGGGGCCAACGTCCTGACTTTC. Its protein is CASSLEGRSGANVLTF. This chain links TRBV7-9 with TRBJ2-6; D possibly uses TRBD1 or TRBD2 (5 bases each). Germline loops: CDR1 SEHNR, CDR2 FQNEAQ (reference sequence). This CDR3 spans 16 amino acids. V lost 1 base, J lost 0 bases, and 7 bases lay in between.